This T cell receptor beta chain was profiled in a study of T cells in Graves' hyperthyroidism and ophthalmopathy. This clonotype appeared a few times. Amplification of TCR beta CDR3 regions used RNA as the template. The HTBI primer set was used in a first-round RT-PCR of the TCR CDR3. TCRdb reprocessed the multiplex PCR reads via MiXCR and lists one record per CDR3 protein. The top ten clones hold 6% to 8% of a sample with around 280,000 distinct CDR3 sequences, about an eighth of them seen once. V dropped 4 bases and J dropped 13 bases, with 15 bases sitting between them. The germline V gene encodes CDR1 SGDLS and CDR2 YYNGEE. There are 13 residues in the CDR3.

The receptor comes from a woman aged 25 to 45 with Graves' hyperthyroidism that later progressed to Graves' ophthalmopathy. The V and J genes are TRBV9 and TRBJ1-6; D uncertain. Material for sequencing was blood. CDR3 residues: CASSSEGPAPLHF. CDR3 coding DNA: TGTGCCAGCAGCTCAGAGGGTCCGGCTCCCCTCCACTTT.